These 14 T cell receptor beta chains originate from one sample sequenced in a study of blood T cell repertoires in COVID-19. Sequencing used immunoSEQ multiplex PCR; TCRdb keeps in-frame clones, though not all of them. The table records about 170,000 clones, 79% of them present only once. Sequencing used PBMCs or T cells enriched from blood (not recorded which). These receptors were obtained from an older woman in a cohort exposed to, infected with or recovered from COVID-19 (not recorded which).

The sample holds a few counts of this clone. This rearrangement joins TRBV19 to TRBJ1-2, with a weak D call TRBD1 (6 bases). The V gene lost 7 bases and the J gene lost 1 base, with 34 bases spanning the gap. The CDR3 covers 21 residues. The germline gives CDR1 LNHDA, CDR2 SQIVND (reference sequence). CDR3 sequence (DNA): TGTGCCAGTACCTTATTACCAAATAACCGACCCCCGGGACACAATAACTATGGCTACACCTTC. Amino acid sequence: CASTLLPNNRPPGHNNYGYTF.

This clone was recorded once. This chain connects TRBV27 to TRBJ2-1; TRBD2 matches 13 bases. This CDR3 contains 18 residues. Trimming at V came to 4 bases and at J to 2 bases, leaving 8 bases not matched to a gene. From germline, CDR1 is MNHEY and CDR2 SMNVEV (reference sequence). DNA for the CDR3: TGTGCCAGCAGTTCGACGACTAGCGGGAGGATCACCTACAATGAGCAGTTCTTC. This sequence encodes CASSSTTSGRITYNEQFF.

This clone was seen only a few times. Other DNA sequences in the sample encode the same CDR3. This rearrangement joins TRBV18 to TRBJ1-1, with TRBD1 matching 9 bases. This CDR3 has 14 residues. Germline assignment: CDR1 KGHSH and CDR2 LQKENI. Trimming cost V 5 bases and J 1 base; bases outside gene matches: 2. The CDR3 DNA is TGTGCCAGCTCATCGGGACAGGGGAACACTGAAGCTTTCTTT. This codes for CASSSGQGNTEAFF. The full variable domain, completed using reference TRBV18 and TRBJ1-1, is NAGVMQNPRHLVRRRGQEARLRCSPMKGHSHVYWYRQLPEEGLKFMVYLQKENIIDESGMPKERFSAEFPKEGPSILRIQQVVRGDSAAYFCASSSGQGNTEAFFGQGTRLTVV.

The gene calls are TRBV9 and TRBJ2-3; D perhaps matches TRBD1 (6 bases). The CDR3 totals 15 residues. Germline V gene data show CDR1 as SGDLS and CDR2 as YYNGEE. Trimming shortened V by 0 bases and J by 4 bases, and 12 bases separated the two germline ends. CDR3 bases: TGTGCCAGCAGCGTAGGTGGGGGCTTGGCAGATACGCAGTATTTT. Translated, it gives CASSVGGGLADTQYF.

V gene TRBV9 combines with J gene TRBJ1-5; TRBD1 might be the D (6 bases). The CDR3 runs to 14 residues. Germline V gives CDR1 SGDLS, CDR2 YYNGEE. V lost 3 bases and J lost 3, with 10 bases in between. This CDR3 reads CASSAGQHNQPQHF. The DNA for the CDR3 is TGTGCCAGCAGCGCTGGACAGCACAATCAGCCCCAGCATTTT.

The CDR3 spells CATSDTGGVTGAATGELFF. CDR3 DNA sequence: TGTGCCACCAGTGATACTGGGGGTGTAACAGGGGCGGCAACCGGGGAGCTGTTTTTT. V and J are TRBV24-1 and TRBJ2-2; 7 nucleotides match TRBD1. This CDR3 region has 19 residues. Germline assignment: CDR1 KGHDR and CDR2 SFDVKD. V trimming: 3 bases; J trimming: 5 bases; junction bases outside the gene matches: 17.

The chain has TRBV10-3 and TRBJ2-2; 9 nucleotides line up with TRBD1. Germline V gene data show CDR1 as ENHRY and CDR2 as SYGVKD. V trimming: 6 bases; J trimming: 4 bases; junction bases outside the gene matches: 6. This CDR3 region has 15 residues. Here the CDR3 DNA reads TGTGCCATCAGGGCCGGGACAGGGACCACCGGGGAGCTGTTTTTT. This sequence encodes CAIRAGTGTTGELFF.

The chain uses TRBV5-1 and TRBJ1-3; maybe TRBD1 (5 bases). Germline loops: CDR1 SGHRS, CDR2 YFSETQ. CDR3 size: 14 residues. The V and J ends lost 4 bases and 8 bases respectively, with 16 bases between them. The chain's CDR3 is CASSGQGGEDTIYF. DNA for the CDR3: TGCGCCAGCAGCGGGCAGGGAGGCGAAGACACCATATATTTT.

The V gene is TRBV5-1, the J gene TRBJ2-1; a possible D gene is TRBD1 (5 bases). Per germline, CDR1 SGHRS and CDR2 YFSETQ. This CDR3 is built from 16 residues. Trimming shortened V by 3 bases and J by 0 bases, and 13 bases separated the two germline ends. The CDR3 loop is CASSSAQGSSYNEQFF. In DNA, the CDR3 is TGCGCCAGCAGCTCAGCCCAGGGTAGCTCCTACAATGAGCAGTTCTTC.

The CDR3 reads CASSLGFTNEKLFF. CDR3 sequence (DNA): TGTGCCAGCAGCCTCGGGTTTACTAATGAAAAACTGTTTTTT. The rearrangement uses TRBV28 and TRBJ1-4; D not certain. Trimming removed 6 bases from V and 2 bases from J, with 10 bases in between. This CDR3 has 14 amino acids. Germline CDR1 reads MDHEN; CDR2 reads SYDVKM.

This chain links TRBV27 with TRBJ1-1; the D gene is possibly TRBD1 (5 bases). Trimming stripped 7 bases from V and 1 base from J, with 16 bases between. Germline V gives CDR1 MNHEY, CDR2 SMNVEV (reference sequence). There are 15 residues in the CDR3. The CDR3 reads CASTRGLFSNTEAFF. The CDR3 nucleotides read TGTGCCAGCACTCGGGGACTGTTCTCGAACACTGAAGCTTTCTTT.

J is TRBJ2-1 and V is TRBV6-5; no reliable D call. The CDR3 is made up of 12 amino acids. The germline V gene has CDR1 MNHEY and CDR2 SVGAGI. Trimming removed 4 bases from V and 4 bases from J, with 5 bases in between. The CDR3: CASSSPYNEQFF. DNA for the CDR3: TGTGCCAGCAGTTCTCCGTACAATGAGCAGTTCTTC.

This clone was seen a few times. CDR3 residues: CASSVSTGVYGYTF. The CDR3 coding sequence is TGTGCCAGCAGCGTTTCCACAGGGGTCTATGGCTACACCTTC. The chain has TRBV7-9 and TRBJ1-2; TRBD1 matches at 7 bases. The CDR3 extends over 14 amino acids. With V trimmed by 5 bases and J by 4 bases, 7 bases remained unmatched. Germline V gives CDR1 SEHNR, CDR2 FQNEAQ (reference sequence).

In its sample, this clone was seen a few times. V and J are TRBV25-1 and TRBJ1-6; a possible D gene is TRBD1 (5 bases). Germline V gives CDR1 MGHDK, CDR2 SYGVNS. Trimming took off 0 bases at V and 8 bases at J, with 17 bases between the two ends. The CDR3 contains 17 residues. DNA for the CDR3: TGTGCCAGCAGTGAATACGGGACTGGCGGTTTTGATTCACCCCTCCACTTT. Translating it yields CASSEYGTGGFDSPLHF.